This T cell receptor (beta chain) comes out of a study of regulatory T cells in long-lasting Graves disease. Germline CDR1 and CDR2: SNHLY and FYNNEI. The V gene lost 6 bases and the J gene lost 9 bases, with 18 bases spanning the gap. The CDR3 covers 13 residues. This clonotype was detected ten times or more. The antigen is undetermined. Time point here: newly diagnosed GD, antithyroid drugs for less than 3 months. PBMC RNA served as the TCR library source. The TCR beta library used iRepertoire HTBI primers with Arm-PCR amplification of CDR3. Via MiXCR, TCRdb re-called the multiplex PCR reads, giving one row per CDR3 protein. The repertoire holds around 450,000 distinct CDR3 sequences, around 15% seen once, with roughly an eighth in the top ten. Study-wide results and caveats: Persistent patients had more shared public clonotypes (2,741) than new patients (roughly 900). The small sample size may have reduced accuracy.

The sample was also reused in another study, on T cells in Graves' hyperthyroidism and ophthalmopathy. That report notes: In the first-round RT-PCR of the TCR CDR3, the HTBI primer set was used.

The source is a man aged 35 to 55 with Graves disease. The chain carries TRBV2 and TRBJ2-7; perhaps D is TRBD1 or TRBD2 (6 bases each). This sample comprised peripheral blood mononuclear cells (PBMCs), obtained at new diagnosis, from a patient treated with antithyroid drugs. This CDR3 reads CASRPPGAPGQYF. CDR3 nucleotides: TGTGCCAGCAGGCCACCGGGGGCTCCCGGGCAGTACTTC.